The sequence of this T cell receptor beta chain was determined in a study of cytomegalovirus exposure and HLA in healthy donors. Regarding this clone: The antigen remains unidentified. The same CDR3 also results from other DNA sequences found in this sample.

The PCR was carried out with 60 Vbeta primers and 13 Jbeta primers. Measured with immunoSEQ multiplex PCR; TCRdb has only the in-frame clones, and not every one. The sample has around 180,000 clones, around 80% seen once. The CDR3 totals 14 residues. The V gene lost 0 bases and the J gene lost 2 bases, with 7 bases spanning the gap. Looked up from germline, CDR1 is SGHRS and CDR2 is YFSETQ. Study-level findings and limits: Generally TCR sequences proved uncommon, though certain public TCRs appeared in numerous donors. Listed as cytomegalovirus-associated were 150 to 200 TCR beta chains.

Sequencing was carried out using PBMCs. This TCR was recovered from a male donor in good health and CMV-seronegative. This chain connects TRBV5-1 to TRBJ2-3; no firm D call. CDR3 bases: TGCGCCAGCAGCTTGGACAGCCCCACAGATACGCAGTATTTT. Its translation is CASSLDSPTDTQYF.